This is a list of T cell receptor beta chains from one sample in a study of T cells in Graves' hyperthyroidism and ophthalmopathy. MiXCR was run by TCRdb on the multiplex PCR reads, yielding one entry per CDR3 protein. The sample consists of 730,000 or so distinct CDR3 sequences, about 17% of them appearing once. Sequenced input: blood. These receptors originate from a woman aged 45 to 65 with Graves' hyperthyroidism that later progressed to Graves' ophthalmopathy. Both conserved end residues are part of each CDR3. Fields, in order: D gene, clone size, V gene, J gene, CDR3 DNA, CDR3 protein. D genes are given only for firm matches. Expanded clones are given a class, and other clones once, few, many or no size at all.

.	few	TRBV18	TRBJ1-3	TGTGCCAGCTCACCACCCCTGGACTCTGGAAACACCATATATTTT	CASSPPLDSGNTIYF
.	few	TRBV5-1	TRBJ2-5	TGCGCCAGCAGCCCGGGGCAGGGTGTGAAGACCCAGTACTTC	CASSPGQGVKTQYF
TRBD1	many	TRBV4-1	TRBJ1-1	TGCGCCAGCAGCCCGAGACAGGGCCAGGGCACTGAAGCTTTCTTT	CASSPRQGQGTEAFF
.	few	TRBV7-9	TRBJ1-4	TGTGCCTCGGAGGCTAATGAAAAACTGTTTTTT	CASEANEKLFF
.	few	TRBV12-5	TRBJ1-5	TGTGCTAGTGGTTTGCCCCCACCGGATCAGCCCCAGCATTTT	CASGLPPPDQPQHF
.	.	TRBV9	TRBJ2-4	TGTGCCAGCAGCGTAGGTGGTAGGGATCACATTCAGTACTTC	CASSVGGRDHIQYF
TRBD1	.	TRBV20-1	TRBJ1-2	TGCAGTGCTAGAGGCCCAGGGGGTATCTATGGCTACACCTTC	CSARGPGGIYGYTF
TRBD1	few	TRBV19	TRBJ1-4	TGTGCCAGTAGTTCGGACAGGGCTAATGAAAAACTGTTTTTT	CASSSDRANEKLFF
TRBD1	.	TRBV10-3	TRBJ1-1	TGTGCCATCAGGCTCGACAGGGGAGGCACTGAAGCTTTCTTT	CAIRLDRGGTEAFF
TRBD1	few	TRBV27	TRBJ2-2	TGTGCCACCTTGGACAGGGTGACCGGGGAGCTGTTTTTT	CATLDRVTGELFF
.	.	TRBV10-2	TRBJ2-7	TGCGCCAGCAGTGAATTAACTGCCTACGAGCAGTACTTC	CASSELTAYEQYF
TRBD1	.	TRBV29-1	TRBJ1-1	TGCAGCGTTGATATGGCAGGGGGGGATGAAGCTTTCTTT	CSVDMAGGDEAFF
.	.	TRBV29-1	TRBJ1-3	TGCAGCGTTCAAACAGGGAACTCTGGAAACACCATATATTTT	CSVQTGNSGNTIYF
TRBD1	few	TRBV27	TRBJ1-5	TGTGCCAGCAGGGACAGGGGTTTGCGCAATCAGCCCCAGCATTTT	CASRDRGLRNQPQHF
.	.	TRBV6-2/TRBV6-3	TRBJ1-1	TGTGCCAGCAGTTACTCGGTGGGGGAAGCTTTCTTT	CASSYSVGEAFF
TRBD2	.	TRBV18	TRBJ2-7	TGTGCCAGCTCACCGGTGCGGGGGACCACCTACGAGCAGTACTTC	CASSPVRGTTYEQYF
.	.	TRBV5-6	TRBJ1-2	TGTGCCAGCAGCTTGGGCGCCACTATTAACTATGGCTACACCTTC	CASSLGATINYGYTF
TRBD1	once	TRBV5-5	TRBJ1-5	TGTGCCAGCAGCGGTGCAGGGGGCTCAAGGTGGCAGCCCCAGCATTTT	CASSGAGGSRWQPQHF
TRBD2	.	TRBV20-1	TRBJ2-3	TGCAGTGCCACACTAGCGATCGACACTGATTATACGCAGTATTTT	CSATLAIDTDYTQYF
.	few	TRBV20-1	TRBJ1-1	TGCAGTGCTAGGGGGATGGGACCGTCGAACACTGAAGCTTTCTTT	CSARGMGPSNTEAFF
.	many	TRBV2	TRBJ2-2	TGTGCCAGCAACCAGAACACCGGGGAGCTGTTTTTT	CASNQNTGELFF
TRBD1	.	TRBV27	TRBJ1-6	TGTGCCAGCAGGCTTAGGGACAGAGAATATAATTCACCCCTCCACTTT	CASRLRDREYNSPLHF
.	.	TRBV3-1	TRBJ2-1	TGTGCCAGCAGCCAAGTCAGGCGCATATCCTACAATGAGCAGTTCTTC	CASSQVRRISYNEQFF
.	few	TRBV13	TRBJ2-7	TGTGCCAGCAGTTTCAGGAGAGGGGCCTACGAGCAGTACTTC	CASSFRRGAYEQYF
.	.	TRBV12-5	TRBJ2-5	TGTGCTAGTGGTTTGCGTCCGGAACAAGAGACCCAGTACTTC	CASGLRPEQETQYF
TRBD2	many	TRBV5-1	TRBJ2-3	TGCGCCAGCAGCCAGGGACTAGCGGGGGAGGCGGATACGCAGTATTTT	CASSQGLAGEADTQYF
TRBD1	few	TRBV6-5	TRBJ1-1	TGTGCCAGCAGTTATGACAGGGGTTTTGGCACTGAAGCTTTCTTT	CASSYDRGFGTEAFF
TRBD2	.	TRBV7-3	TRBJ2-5	TGTGCCAGCAGCCGAACTAGCGGGGGGGAGATCCAGTACTTC	CASSRTSGGEIQYF
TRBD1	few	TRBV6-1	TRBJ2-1	TGTGCCAGCAGCTCTATAGGACAGGGGTACTACAATGAGCAGTTCTTC	CASSSIGQGYYNEQFF
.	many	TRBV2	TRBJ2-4	TGTGCCAGCAGTAGCCAGGGGCGCGCAAGGGCCAAAAACATTCAGTACTTC	CASSSQGRARAKNIQYF
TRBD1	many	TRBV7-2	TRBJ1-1	TGTGCCAGCAGCACCGGACAGGGCTTGAACACTGAAGCTTTCTTT	CASSTGQGLNTEAFF
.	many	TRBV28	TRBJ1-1	TGTGCCAGCGAGTTTAGGGCAGTAAATCCGATGAACACTGAAGCTTTCTTT	CASEFRAVNPMNTEAFF
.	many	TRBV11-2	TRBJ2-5	TGTGCCAGCAGCCGCGGGACAGTTGGCGAAGAGACCCAGTACTTC	CASSRGTVGEETQYF
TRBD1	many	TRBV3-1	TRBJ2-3	TGTGCCAGCAGCCGACAGGGGGCAGATACGCAGTATTTT	CASSRQGADTQYF
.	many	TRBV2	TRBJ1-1	TGTGCCAGCAGTGAAACACGGGGGAACACTGAAGCTTTCTTT	CASSETRGNTEAFF
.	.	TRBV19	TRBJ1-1	TGTGCCACCGACGGGGGCAGACGCGTTGACACTGCTGAAGCTTTCTTT	CATDGGRRVDTAEAFF
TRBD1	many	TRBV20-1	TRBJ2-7	TGCAGTGCAACCGGGACAGGGTCGACCTACGAGCAGTACTTC	CSATGTGSTYEQYF
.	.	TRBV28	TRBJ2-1	TGTGCCATCTTGAGTAACAATGAGCAGTTCTTC	CAILSNNEQFF
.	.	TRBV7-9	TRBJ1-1	TGTGCCAGCAGCTTACGACAGTCTAGGCCCACTGAAGCTTTCTTT	CASSLRQSRPTEAFF
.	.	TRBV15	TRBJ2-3	TGTGCCACCAGCAGTTCTAGCACAGATACGCAGTATTTT	CATSSSSTDTQYF